The rows below give T cell receptor beta chains drawn from one sample of a study of response to subunit inactivated influenza vaccine. TCRdb re-derived calls from the RT-PCR reads in MiXCR, one entry per CDR3 protein. Of a few hundred thousand distinct CDR3 sequences detected, about 10% appear once; the ten largest clones hold approximately 9.9%. In addition, the sample was reused for a study of T cells expressing NK-cell markers.

The material sequenced was PBMCs from blood, taken on the day of vaccination. Receptors originate from a man aged 50 to 59 who received an inactivated influenza vaccine. CDR3s include the opening cysteine and the closing phenylalanine or tryptophan. A D gene is named only where the DNA matches it firmly. A clone size is listed for some rows: how often the clone was seen (once, few, many), or a class if it is expanded.

d_gene | j_gene | v_gene | abundance | CDR3nt | CDR3aa
TRBD1 | TRBJ2-4 | TRBV3-1 | - | TGTGCCAGCAGTCGTATGACAGGGGGCAAAAACATTCAGTACTTC | CASSRMTGGKNIQYF
TRBD1 | TRBJ2-1 | TRBV7-2 | few | TGTGCCAGCAGCGCGAGGACAGGGACGAATGAGCAGTTCTTC | CASSARTGTNEQFF
- | TRBJ2-3 | TRBV5-1 | many | TGTGCCAGCAGCCTCGGGACATCCACAGATACGCAGTATTTT | CASSLGTSTDTQYF
- | TRBJ2-7 | TRBV2 | many | TGTGCCAGCAGTGCGGGCTTCCAGACCGAGCAGTACTTC | CASSAGFQTEQYF
- | TRBJ2-5 | TRBV6-5 | few | TGTGCCAGCAGTTACTCCGGACCAAAGATTGGAGAGACCCAGTACTTC | CASSYSGPKIGETQYF
TRBD1 | TRBJ2-2 | TRBV11-2 | few | TGTGCCAGCAGCTTAGAGGTTCCGGGACAGACGTTAAACACCGGGGAGCTGTTTTTT | CASSLEVPGQTLNTGELFF
TRBD1 | TRBJ2-1 | TRBV6-2/TRBV6-3 | - | TGTGCCAGCAGTTACAGGGGGCAAAGGGGGCAGTTCTTC | CASSYRGQRGQFF
- | TRBJ2-7 | TRBV20-1 | - | TGCAGTGCTAGAGATCTTGTGCGGATCGGGGCCTCCTACGAGCAGTACTTC | CSARDLVRIGASYEQYF
- | TRBJ1-1 | TRBV12-3/TRBV12-4 | few | TGTGCCACCAGGAGTGGGGCGAACACTGAAGCTTTCTTT | CATRSGANTEAFF
- | TRBJ2-7 | TRBV5-1 | - | TGCGCCAGCAGCGTCTCCGGGGCTTCTCTCGAGCAGTACTTC | CASSVSGASLEQYF
- | TRBJ2-2 | TRBV12-3/TRBV12-4 | - | TGTGCCAGCAGTTTAATAGGGGGAGACACCGGGGAGCTGTTTTTT | CASSLIGGDTGELFF
TRBD1 | TRBJ2-7 | TRBV7-9 | - | TGTGCCAGCAGCACCGAGTGGGGACAGGTCTACGAGCAGTACTTC | CASSTEWGQVYEQYF
- | TRBJ2-1 | TRBV24-1 | - | TGTGCCACCAGTCTCCCTGGGGGCGGGCCCAGCTCCTACAATGAGCAGTTCTTC | CATSLPGGGPSSYNEQFF
- | TRBJ2-2 | TRBV7-3 | - | TGTGCCAGCAGCCCGAGTTTAACCGGGGAGCTGTTTTTT | CASSPSLTGELFF
TRBD2 | TRBJ2-4 | TRBV4-1 | few | TGCGCCAGCAGCCCAGGGGACTCGACGGGGGGGGGACGAGCCAAAAACATTCAGTACTTC | CASSPGDSTGGGRAKNIQYF
TRBD1 | TRBJ2-7 | TRBV6-1 | - | TGTGCCAGCACCAGGGACAGCGGCTCCTACGAGCAGTACTTC | CASTRDSGSYEQYF
- | TRBJ2-3 | TRBV7-8 | - | TGTGCCAGCAGCGCGGGGGCAGGGGGCTTTGACACAGATACGCAGTATTTT | CASSAGAGGFDTDTQYF
TRBD2 | TRBJ2-3 | TRBV5-1 | few | TGCGCCAGCAGCGCCGGACTAGAGACAGATACGCAGTATTTT | CASSAGLETDTQYF
- | TRBJ2-3 | TRBV5-1 | few | TGCGCCAGCAGCTTGGATACGCTCCCGGATACGCAGTATTTT | CASSLDTLPDTQYF
- | TRBJ1-4 | TRBV12-3/TRBV12-4 | many | TGTGCCAGCAGTTCCACCGGGTATGAAAAACTGTTTTTT | CASSSTGYEKLFF
TRBD1 | TRBJ2-5 | TRBV5-1 | - | TGCGCCAGCAGCCTCGGGACAGGAGGTGAGACCCAGTGCTTC | CASSLGTGGETQCF
- | TRBJ2-1 | TRBV12-3/TRBV12-4 | many | TGTGCCAGCGGAGAGGGCAATGAGCAGTTCTTC | CASGEGNEQFF
TRBD2 | TRBJ2-3 | TRBV29-1 | - | TGCAGCGTTAATCCCCTAGCGGGAGTCGGAACAGATACGCAGTATTTT | CSVNPLAGVGTDTQYF
TRBD1 | TRBJ1-6 | TRBV2 | many | TGTGCCAGCAGTCGCGACAGGGGCTATAATTCACCCCTCCACTTT | CASSRDRGYNSPLHF
- | TRBJ2-1 | TRBV7-3 | - | TGTGCCAGCAGCTTTGCACACAATGAGCAGTTCTTC | CASSFAHNEQFF
- | TRBJ1-2 | TRBV20-1 | - | TGCAGTGTCCGTGGGGACGGTTATGGCTACACCTTC | CSVRGDGYGYTF
- | TRBJ1-2 | TRBV10-3 | many | TGTGCCATCAATTTTGCGGGGGGCGTCGACTATGGCTACACCTTC | CAINFAGGVDYGYTF
- | TRBJ2-5 | TRBV7-2 | few | TGTGCCAGCAGCTTAGTTGTCCCTCCCTACCAAGAGACCCAGTACTTC | CASSLVVPPYQETQYF
TRBD1 | TRBJ2-2 | TRBV20-1 | - | TGCAGTGCTAGAGCAAGGGGGCTAACGGGGGAGCTGTTTTTT | CSARARGLTGELFF
- | TRBJ2-4 | TRBV3-1 | - | TGTGCCAGCAGCCAAGGTGCGCGGCAGGTAATCTTC | CASSQGARQVIF
TRBD1 | TRBJ1-4 | TRBV5-5 | - | TGTGCCAGCAGCTTTGGACAGGCAGCGACTGAAAAACTGTTTTTT | CASSFGQAATEKLFF
- | TRBJ1-5 | TRBV12-3/TRBV12-4 | - | TGTGCCAGCAGACCCGGGCCGAGTGCCCAGCATTTT | CASRPGPSAQHF
TRBD1 | TRBJ1-4 | TRBV4-3 | - | TGCGCCAGCAGCCAGACAGGGGGATTAAAAAAACTGTTTTTT | CASSQTGGLKKLFF
- | TRBJ1-6 | TRBV12-3/TRBV12-4 | many | TGTGCCAGCAGTTTCGGTGAGGGGGTCGATTCACCCCTCCACTTT | CASSFGEGVDSPLHF
- | TRBJ2-3 | TRBV21-1 | few | TGTGCCAGCAGCTCCGGACAGGGGGCCGGCGGGAGGGCAGATACGCAGTATTTT | CASSSGQGAGGRADTQYF
TRBD1 | TRBJ2-5 | TRBV27 | - | TGTGCCAGCAGTCCTCTCCCCCAGGGGGTCCAAGAGACCCAGTACTTC | CASSPLPQGVQETQYF
TRBD1 | TRBJ2-3 | TRBV10-3 | - | TGTGCCATCAGTGGGAAACAGGGGTTGGCCACAGATACGCAGTATTTT | CAISGKQGLATDTQYF
- | TRBJ2-2 | TRBV5-1 | many | TGCGCCAGCAGCTTTTTGGGGCCCGGGGAGCTGTTTTTT | CASSFLGPGELFF
TRBD1 | TRBJ1-2 | TRBV7-2 | few | TGTGCCAGCAGCTTGGGTCAGGGGGGATTTGGCTACACCTTC | CASSLGQGGFGYTF
TRBD2 | TRBJ2-7 | TRBV11-2 | - | TGTGCCAGCAGCCTCAAACGGGGGGTGAGCGAGCAGTACTTC | CASSLKRGVSEQYF
- | TRBJ2-1 | TRBV29-1 | few | TGCAGCGTTCTCTTGGGGAGCTCCTACAATGAGCAGTTCTTC | CSVLLGSSYNEQFF
- | TRBJ2-1 | TRBV7-7 | - | TGTGCTAGCAGCTTAGCTTTTGAGGGCAATGAGCAGTTCTTC | CASSLAFEGNEQFF
TRBD2 | TRBJ2-2 | TRBV20-1 | - | TGCAGTGCAAGACTAGCGGAAAACACCGGGGAGCTGTTTTTT | CSARLAENTGELFF
TRBD1 | TRBJ1-1 | TRBV6-1 | many | TGTGCCAGCCAAACCGGGACAGCGAACACTGAAGCTTTCTTT | CASQTGTANTEAFF
- | TRBJ1-4 | TRBV7-9 | many | TGTGCCAGCAGCCTGGAAGTTGCAACTAATGAAAAACTGTTTTTT | CASSLEVATNEKLFF
- | TRBJ2-7 | TRBV20-1 | - | TGCAGTGCTAGGGGGGCTCTTTTTACCGAGCAGTACTTC | CSARGALFTEQYF
- | TRBJ2-2 | TRBV5-6 | - | TGTGCCAGCAGTCATGGGACACGCGCGAACACCGGGGAGCTGTTTTTT | CASSHGTRANTGELFF